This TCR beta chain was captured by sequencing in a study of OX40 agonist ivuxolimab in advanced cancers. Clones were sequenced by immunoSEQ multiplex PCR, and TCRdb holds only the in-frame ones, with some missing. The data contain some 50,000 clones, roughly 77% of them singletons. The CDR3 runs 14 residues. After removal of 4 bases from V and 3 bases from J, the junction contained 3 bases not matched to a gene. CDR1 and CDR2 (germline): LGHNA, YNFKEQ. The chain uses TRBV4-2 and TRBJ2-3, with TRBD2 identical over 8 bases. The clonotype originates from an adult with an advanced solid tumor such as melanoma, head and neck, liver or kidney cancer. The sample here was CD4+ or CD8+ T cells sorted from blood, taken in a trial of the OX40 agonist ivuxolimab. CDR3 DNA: TGTGCCAGCAGCCTAGCGGGGCAGACAGATACGCAGTATTTT. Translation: CASSLAGQTDTQYF.